The clone carrying this T cell receptor beta chain was seen ten or more times. What it binds is unknown. This entry is derived from a study of T cells after yellow fever vaccination. In the study overall: SMART-Seq v4 Ultra Low Input prepared libraries from low-cell fractions.

General study findings and limits: Compared with primary, the secondary response was weaker and peaked at day 5, not 15. Subsequent booster samples again held most clones from primary vaccination (around 96% CD4, about 90% CD8).

5'RACE template switching added a universal primer site and UMIs to TCR cDNA. TCRdb analysed the 5' RACE reads with MiXCR anew, one entry per CDR3 protein. The sample carries hundreds of thousands of distinct CDR3 sequences, about a fifth recorded once. The clonotype originates from a young man who received the YFV17D yellow fever vaccine. Specimen: PBMCs, collected around 3 weeks after the first yellow fever vaccination.

CDR3 loop: CSARAGFSHYGYTF. The CDR3 coding sequence is TGCAGTGCTAGAGCCGGGTTTAGTCACTATGGCTACACCTTC. The chain couples TRBV20-1 to TRBJ1-2; D not resolved. This CDR3 contains 14 residues. V was clipped by 1 base and J by 3 bases, with 12 bases between them. Germline V gives CDR1 DFQATT, CDR2 SNEGSKA (reference sequence).